This TCR beta chain originates from a study of control samples from healthy donors and cancer patients (dated by TCRdb to about 2020). Between the V and J ends, shortened by 5 bases and 2 bases respectively, the junction contains 10 bases. The CDR3 contains 13 residues, cysteine and phenylalanine counted. The DNA shown is the 39-base CDR3, in frame from base 1. The protocol used for the library was the immunoSEQ multiplex PCR assay. Here the immuneACCESS table is served through TCRdb, limited to in-frame sequences with V and J called. Missing clones are a known gap in these copies; in checked studies unresolved V genes cover under half, and the rest lacks a known reason. Recorded for this sample are some 130,000 clones; just under 95% of them occurred a single time. The ten top clones hold 11% of the sample. In the case of this clone: Its antigen remains undetermined. Base qualities are not recorded, but no much larger clone differs from it by a single base.

Sequenced sample: blood. The chain employs TRBV12-3 or TRBV12-4 and TRBJ2-7; no D gene can be assigned with confidence. This sequence originates from a man younger than 40 in good health. This receptor has the CDR3 CASSLYTTYEQYF. In nucleotide form, the sequence is TGTGCCAGCAGTCTATATACAACCTACGAGCAGTACTTC.